One and the same sample provided the 25 T cell receptor beta chains below, sequenced in a study of technical replicates of blood from several donors. Measured with immunoSEQ multiplex PCR; TCRdb has only the in-frame clones, and not every one. The repertoire holds 50,000 to 80,000 clones, with around nine tenths as singletons. The sequenced material came from PBMCs. These receptors were obtained from a human donor in good health. Some clones in this sample may be carry-over from other donors' samples.

The J gene is TRBJ2-7, the V gene TRBV6-5; 8 nucleotides line up with TRBD1. Per the germline V gene, CDR1 is MNHEY and CDR2 is SVGAGI. Unmatched junction bases numbered 3, after V lost 5 bases and J lost 3 bases. CDR3 length: 13 amino acids. CDR3 protein: CASSQGAYYEQYF. The CDR3 region has the DNA TGTGCCAGCAGTCAGGGGGCTTACTACGAGCAGTACTTC.

This clone was detected a few times. This CDR3 reads CASSQVDGGGAGTDTQYF. CDR3 bases: TGCGCCAGCAGCCAGGTAGACGGAGGAGGGGCCGGGACAGATACGCAGTATTTT. V gene TRBV4-1 combines with J gene TRBJ2-3; tentative D call: TRBD2 (6 bases). The V end lost 3 bases, the J end lost 3 bases, and 22 bases lay between the germline ends. CDR1 and CDR2 (germline): MGHRA, YSYEKL. The CDR3 consists of 18 residues.

The V and J genes are TRBV5-1 and TRBJ1-2; 10 bases line up with TRBD1. Germline trimming cut 0 bases from V and 7 bases from J; bases unmatched to any gene: 3. The CDR3 sequence is 14 residues long. Germline CDR1 is SGHRS and CDR2 is YFSETQ. The CDR3 region has the DNA TGCGCCAGCAGCTTGGGACAGGGGGCGGTTGGCTACACCTTC. As protein: CASSLGQGAVGYTF.

The J gene is TRBJ2-7, the V gene TRBV7-9; D is undetermined. V was pared by 6 bases and J by 3 bases, with 12 bases between. CDR3 size: 13 residues. Germline V lookup: CDR1 SEHNR, CDR2 FQNEAQ (reference sequence). CDR3 coding DNA: TGTGCCAGCAGTTCCAGTAACAGCTACGAGCAGTACTTC. This encodes CASSSSNSYEQYF.

A single count supports this clone. The chain uses TRBV29-1 and TRBJ2-4; TRBD1 aligns across 10 bases. This CDR3 comprises 13 residues. Trimming at V came to 4 bases and at J to 7 bases, leaving 4 bases not matched to a gene. Germline V gene sequence: CDR1 SQVTM, CDR2 ANQGSEA. CDR3 loop: CSVGTDRGNIQYF. The CDR3 nucleotides read TGCAGCGTTGGAACGGACAGGGGGAACATTCAGTACTTC. The whole variable domain, remainder taken from reference TRBV29-1 and TRBJ2-4, is SAVISQKPSRDICQRGTSLTIQCQVDSQVTMMFWYRQQPGQSLTLIATANQGSEATYESGFVIDKFPISRPNLTFSTLTVSNMSPEDSSIYLCSVGTDRGNIQYFGAGTRLSVL.

The J gene is TRBJ2-7, the V gene TRBV7-2; D possibly corresponds to TRBD2 (7 bases). The CDR3 covers 15 residues. The V end was cut by 5 bases, the J end by 6 bases, with 20 bases between. Germline V gene lookup returns CDR1 SGHTA and CDR2 FQGNSA. The CDR3 is CASSLSGGGGREQYF. The CDR3 DNA is TGTGCCAGCAGCCTTTCCGGGGGCGGGGGACGCGAGCAGTACTTC.

The chain joins TRBV5-4 to TRBJ1-1; TRBD1 agrees at 8 bases. Looked up from germline, CDR1 is SGHNT and CDR2 is YYREEE (reference sequence). The V segment lost 1 base and the J segment 3 bases; nucleotides outside the gene matches: 2. The CDR3 has 14 residues. CDR3 nucleotides: TGTGCCAGCAGCTTGACAGGGGGAGACACTGAAGCTTTCTTT. This encodes CASSLTGGDTEAFF.

This chain links TRBV7-8 with TRBJ2-2; 7 nucleotides match TRBD2. Germline V gives CDR1 SGHVS, CDR2 FQNEAQ. V dropped 1 base and J dropped 5; count of bases not matched to a gene: 1. The CDR3 length is 14 residues. This CDR3 reads CASSLGGGTGELFF. In DNA, the CDR3 is TGTGCCAGCAGCTTAGGGGGAGGGACCGGGGAGCTGTTTTTT. Looking up the rest from reference TRBV7-8 and TRBJ2-2 gives the full variable domain: GAGVSQSPRYKVAKRGQDVALRCDPISGHVSLFWYQQALGQGPEFLTYFQNEAQLDKSGLPSDRFFAERPEGSVSTLKIQRTQQEDSAVYLCASSLGGGTGELFFGEGSRLTVL.

V gene TRBV10-3 combines with J gene TRBJ2-1; 9 bases are shared with TRBD1. The CDR3 is 13 amino acids. Germline values: CDR1 ENHRY, CDR2 SYGVKD. The V gene end was trimmed by 10 bases and the J gene end by 5 bases; junction bases not matched to a gene: 6. CDR3 in amino acids: CAKARDRDNEQFF. The CDR3 DNA follows: TGTGCCAAAGCCCGGGACAGGGACAATGAGCAGTTCTTC.

This chain joins TRBV29-1 and TRBJ2-5; possible D gene TRBD2, 5 bases. The germline V and J ends were trimmed by 6 bases and 4 bases, with 12 bases remaining between them. The CDR3 is 12 amino acids. CDR1 and CDR2 from the germline V gene are SQVTM and ANQGSEA. CDR3 sequence reads: CSVWTPGETQYF. CDR3 bases: TGCAGCGTCTGGACTCCTGGAGAGACCCAGTACTTC.

This clone was counted between two and nine times. The chain recombines TRBV10-3 with TRBJ2-1, with 12 bases lining up with TRBD2. CDR1 is ENHRY and CDR2 is SYGVKD in the germline V gene. CDR3 length equals 17 residues. V was pared by 0 bases and J by 6 bases, with 6 bases of the junction left unmatched. CDR3 in amino acids: CAISESSSGRAFNEQFF. The CDR3 DNA is TGTGCCATCAGTGAGTCGTCTAGCGGGAGGGCTTTCAATGAGCAGTTCTTC.

This chain connects TRBV7-3 to TRBJ1-1, with D possibly TRBD1 on 6 matching bases. The V gene lost 5 bases and the J gene lost 8 bases, with 15 bases spanning the gap. The CDR3 totals 13 residues. Germline CDR1 SGHTA, CDR2 FQGTGA. CDR3 sequence: CASSVTPGTEAFF. The DNA for the CDR3 is TGTGCCAGCAGCGTGACCCCCGGGACAGAAGCTTTCTTT.

The rearrangement uses TRBV4-2 and TRBJ2-7; 10 bases match TRBD2. Trimming removed 4 bases from V and 4 bases from J; junction bases left unmatched: 7. The CDR3 sequence is 15 residues long. CDR1 is LGHNA and CDR2 is YNFKEQ in the germline V gene. The CDR3 DNA sequence: TGTGCCAGCAGCCGAGAGCGGGGGGGCCTTTACGAGCAGTACTTC. Protein: CASSRERGGLYEQYF.

CDR3 nucleotides: TGTGCCAGCAGCGTAGCGGGGACTAGCGGATACAATGAGCAGTTCTTC. Translated, it gives CASSVAGTSGYNEQFF. The chain links TRBV9 to TRBJ2-1; 11 nucleotides match TRBD2. This CDR3 spans 16 amino acids. V lost 0 bases and J lost 4; bases outside the gene matches: 3. The germline CDR1 and CDR2 sequences are SGDLS and YYNGEE.

J is TRBJ1-6 and V is TRBV4-1; unclear D gene. CDR3 length: 15 residues. Germline V lookup: CDR1 MGHRA, CDR2 YSYEKL. Trimming pared 0 bases from V and 10 bases from J, leaving 13 bases between. For the CDR3, the DNA is TGCGCCAGCAGCCAAGATCCCGCAGTTTGGTCACCCCTCCACTTT. Amino acid sequence: CASSQDPAVWSPLHF.

The chain has TRBV10-3 and TRBJ1-3; D is possibly TRBD1 (6 bases). The CDR3 consists of 14 residues. V was trimmed by 10 bases and J by 0 bases, leaving 13 bases between them. Germline loops: CDR1 ENHRY, CDR2 SYGVKD. CDR3 sequence reads: CASITGHSGNTIYF. DNA of the CDR3: TGTGCCAGCATCACAGGGCACTCTGGAAACACCATATATTTT.

This clone was picked up many times. The rearrangement uses TRBV4-3 and TRBJ2-1, with 9 bases that match TRBD2. The CDR3 runs 16 residues. After removal of 4 bases from V and 1 base from J, the junction contained 5 bases not matched to a gene. The germline V gene encodes CDR1 LGHNA and CDR2 YSLEER. CDR3 DNA: TGCGCCAGCAGCCCCCGGCTAGCGGGATCCTACAATGAGCAGTTCTTC. It encodes CASSPRLAGSYNEQFF.

This chain joins TRBV4-3 and TRBJ2-7, with 11 bases that match TRBD2. The germline CDR1 and CDR2 sequences are LGHNA and YSLEER. With 1 base clipped from V and 5 bases from J, the junction kept 7 bases outside the gene matches. CDR3 length equals 16 residues. The DNA of the CDR3 is TGCGCCAGCAGCCAAGTAACAACTAGCGGGAGTAACGAGCAGTACTTC. This gives the protein CASSQVTTSGSNEQYF.

The chain employs TRBV15 and TRBJ2-5, with TRBD2 matching 7 bases. This CDR3 region has 16 residues. Germline V gene data show CDR1 as LNHNV and CDR2 as YYDKDF (reference sequence). V lost 3 bases and J lost 5; bases outside the gene matches: 12. This chain's CDR3 is CATSRGSWEGPETQYF. For the CDR3, the DNA is TGTGCCACCAGCAGGGGCTCTTGGGAGGGCCCGGAGACCCAGTACTTC.

The chain has TRBV7-9 and TRBJ2-2; TRBD2 aligns across 9 bases. The CDR3 covers 16 residues. CDR1 is SEHNR and CDR2 is FQNEAQ in the germline V gene (reference sequence). Losses at the gene ends were 5 bases for V and 1 base for J; bases not matched to a gene: 5. This chain's CDR3 is CASSLPSGMNTGELFF. The DNA for the CDR3 is TGTGCCAGCAGCCTCCCTAGCGGGATGAACACCGGGGAGCTGTTTTTT.

The table lists this clone with a few counts. The rearrangement links TRBV5-4 to TRBJ1-6; TRBD1 is a possible D gene (5 bases). Germline values: CDR1 SGHNT, CDR2 YYREEE (reference sequence). Between the trimmed V and J ends, which lost 0 bases and 10 bases, there was a span of 11 bases. CDR3 size: 14 residues. CDR3: CASSLGTPGSPLHF. The CDR3 nucleotides read TGTGCCAGCAGCTTGGGGACCCCAGGGTCACCCCTCCACTTT.

The gene calls are TRBV5-6 and TRBJ2-1, with D perhaps TRBD2 (5 bases). The CDR3 is 16 amino acids. Germline CDR1 SGHDT, CDR2 YYEEEE. The V end lost 1 base, the J end lost 4 bases, and 15 bases lay between the germline ends. The CDR3 nucleotides are TGTGCCAGCAGCTTGTCTGCGAGCGGTGGGTACAATGAGCAGTTCTTC. Its protein is CASSLSASGGYNEQFF.

The chain employs TRBV2 and TRBJ1-4, with D hard to call. The V gene lost 7 bases and the J gene lost 8 bases, with 26 bases spanning the gap. Germline CDR1 is SNHLY and CDR2 is FYNNEI. The CDR3 has 17 amino acids. The CDR3 spells CASKRAPVMLEPEKLFF. In DNA, the CDR3 is TGTGCCAGCAAGCGGGCCCCGGTAATGTTAGAGCCGGAAAAACTGTTTTTT.

The chain couples TRBV27 to TRBJ1-6, with D unresolved. This CDR3 has 11 residues. Germline lookup yields CDR1 MNHEY and CDR2 SMNVEV (reference sequence). With 6 bases removed from V and 15 bases from J, the gap between germline ends came to 12 bases. The CDR3 loop reads CASSNQEILHF. The CDR3 DNA sequence: TGTGCCAGCAGCAATCAGGAAATCCTCCACTTT.

This chain links TRBV4-3 with TRBJ1-4; the D is unclear. This CDR3 has 15 residues. CDR1 LGHNA and CDR2 YSLEER come from the germline V gene. Trimming removed 0 bases at V and 7 bases at J, with 12 bases between. CDR3 amino acids: CASSQDRHSGEKLFF. The CDR3 coding sequence is TGCGCCAGCAGCCAAGACCGACACAGTGGTGAAAAACTGTTTTTT.